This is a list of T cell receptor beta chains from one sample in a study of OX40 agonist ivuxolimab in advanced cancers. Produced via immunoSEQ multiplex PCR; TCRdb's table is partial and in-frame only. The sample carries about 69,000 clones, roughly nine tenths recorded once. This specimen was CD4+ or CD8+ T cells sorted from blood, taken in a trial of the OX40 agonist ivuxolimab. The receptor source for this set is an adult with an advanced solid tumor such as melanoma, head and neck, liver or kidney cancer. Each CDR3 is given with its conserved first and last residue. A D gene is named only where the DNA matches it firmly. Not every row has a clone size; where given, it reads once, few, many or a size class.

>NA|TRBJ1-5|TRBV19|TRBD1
TGTGCCAGTAGCACCGGGACAGGGGGCAATCAGCCCCAGCATTTT
CASSTGTGGNQPQHF
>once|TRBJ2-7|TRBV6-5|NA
TGTGCCAGCAGTTACTCCCGGGACAAAGTCTACGAGCAGTACTTC
CASSYSRDKVYEQYF
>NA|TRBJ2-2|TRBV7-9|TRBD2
TGTGCCAGCAGCTTAGTTCCGGGACTAGCGGGGACGAACACCGGGGAGCTGTTTTTT
CASSLVPGLAGTNTGELFF
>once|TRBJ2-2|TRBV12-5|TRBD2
TGTGCTAGTGGTTTTACGGGAGGGTCGGGGGAGCTGTTTTTT
CASGFTGGSGELFF
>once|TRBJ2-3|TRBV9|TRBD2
TGTGCCAGCAGCGCGACAAGACTAGCGTCTAGCACAGATACGCAGTATTTT
CASSATRLASSTDTQYF
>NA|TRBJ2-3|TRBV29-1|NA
TGCAGCGTTGAACCTAGCGCCTCGCCCCTCGGAGTAGATACGCAGTATTTT
CSVEPSASPLGVDTQYF
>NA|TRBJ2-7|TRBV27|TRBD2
TGTGCCAGCAGGAACCTAGCGGGAGCCCTGACCTACAAGCAGTACTTC
CASRNLAGALTYKQYF
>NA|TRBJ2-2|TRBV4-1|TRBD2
TGCGCCAGCAGCAAAAGCGGGGGGAACACCGGGGAGCTGTTTTTT
CASSKSGGNTGELFF
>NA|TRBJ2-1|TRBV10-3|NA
TGTGCCATCAGCGGGAGCCCTCCGCATGAGCAGTTCTTC
CAISGSPPHEQFF
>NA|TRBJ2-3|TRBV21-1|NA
TGTGCCAGCAGCAAAGCAGGGGGAACGGGGGCAGATACGCAGTATTTT
CASSKAGGTGADTQYF
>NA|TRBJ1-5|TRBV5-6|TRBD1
TGTGCCAGCAACATTCCGGGACAGGGCAATAGCAATCAGCCCCAGCATTTT
CASNIPGQGNSNQPQHF
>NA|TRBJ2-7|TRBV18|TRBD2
TGTGCCAGCTCACCGACTAGCGGGATCGCGAACGAGCAGTACTTC
CASSPTSGIANEQYF
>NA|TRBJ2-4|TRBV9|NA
TGTGCCAGCAGCGTAGCCCTCGGCGGGGAAGGCAAAAACATTCAGTACTTC
CASSVALGGEGKNIQYF
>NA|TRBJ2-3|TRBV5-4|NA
TGTGCCAGCAGCCGGGACCCTTCGGGAGATACGCAGTATTTT
CASSRDPSGDTQYF
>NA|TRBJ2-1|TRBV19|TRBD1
TGTGCCAGTAGTACCGGTGGGTGGGACAGGGGCCCCTACAATGAGCAGTTCTTC
CASSTGGWDRGPYNEQFF
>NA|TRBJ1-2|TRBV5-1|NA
TGCGCCAGCAGCGCTTGGTCCGACAGAGGTTTAAACACCTTC
CASSAWSDRGLNTF
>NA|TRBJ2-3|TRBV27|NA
TGTGCCAGCAGTTTACTTCGCGGGACGGGAATAGGTACAGATACGCAGTATTTT
CASSLLRGTGIGTDTQYF
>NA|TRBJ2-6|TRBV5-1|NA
TGCGCCAGCAGCTTGTTTTTGGGTTCTGGGGCCAACGTCCTGACTTTC
CASSLFLGSGANVLTF
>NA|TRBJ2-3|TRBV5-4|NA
TGTGCCACTAAGCCGGGGGGCCTCACAGATACGCAGTATTTT
CATKPGGLTDTQYF
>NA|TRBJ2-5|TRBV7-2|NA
TGTGCCAGCAGCTCCACCCTCAGGGGAAGCCAAGAGACCCAGTACTTC
CASSSTLRGSQETQYF
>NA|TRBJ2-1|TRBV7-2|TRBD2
TGTGCCAGCAGCTCCTCTAGCGGGAGTGGGAATGAGCAGTTCTTC
CASSSSSGSGNEQFF
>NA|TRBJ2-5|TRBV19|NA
TGTGCCAGTAGTACCACTAGGGGGCAAGAGACCCAGTACTTC
CASSTTRGQETQYF
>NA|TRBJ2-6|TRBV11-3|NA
TGTGCCAGCAGCCAAAGCAGAACTGGGGCCAACGTCCTGACTTTC
CASSQSRTGANVLTF
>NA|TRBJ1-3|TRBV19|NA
TGTGCCAGTAGTAATACGGGGCCGGGAAACACCATATATTTT
CASSNTGPGNTIYF
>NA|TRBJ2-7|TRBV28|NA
TGTGCCAGCAGTTTCATGGCAGGGGCAACCTACGAGCAGTACTTC
CASSFMAGATYEQYF
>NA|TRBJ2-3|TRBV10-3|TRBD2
TGTGCCATCAGTGAGGGCGGGAGGGCCAGTGGTACGCAGTATTTT
CAISEGGRASGTQYF
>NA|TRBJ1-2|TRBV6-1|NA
TGTGCCAGCAGTGAGGGGGTAGGGGGCTACACCTTC
CASSEGVGGYTF
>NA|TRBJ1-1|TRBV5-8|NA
TGTGCCAGCAGCTCGACAGGATATCAAGCTTTCTTT
CASSSTGYQAFF
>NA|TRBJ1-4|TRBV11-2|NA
TGTGCCAGCAGCTTAGAACTTGCCGAGTGGGGCGGTGTTGAAAAACTGTTTTTT
CASSLELAEWGGVEKLFF
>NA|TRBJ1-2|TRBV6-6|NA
TGTGCCAGTTCCAGGACTAACTATGGCTACACCTTC
CASSRTNYGYTF
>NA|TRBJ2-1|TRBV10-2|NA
TGCGCCAGCAGAGACCCCCTGGGTGAGCAGTTCTTC
CASRDPLGEQFF